The 32 T cell receptor beta chains below come from one sample, sequenced in a study of shared clonotypes between healthy human individuals. TCRdb's copy holds only in-frame clones and misses some; the assay was immunoSEQ multiplex PCR. Altogether over a million clones are present, around 76% being singletons, with the ten largest covering about 1.5%. The source material was memory CD4+ T cells sorted from blood. Subset noted: CD45RA-negative fraction. These receptors came from a young man in good health.

The CDR3 DNA sequence: TGTGCCAGCAGCGTAGAGGGGGGGTTCTACAATGAGCAGTTCTTC. Protein sequence: CASSVEGGFYNEQFF. This chain joins TRBV9 and TRBJ2-1; maybe TRBD2 (7 bases). The V gene's germline CDR1 is SGDLS and CDR2 YYNGEE. There are 15 residues in the CDR3. V lost 0 bases to trimming and J lost 3 bases, with 10 bases between them.

V usage is TRBV28 and J usage is TRBJ1-6; D gene unclear. The length of the CDR3 is 12 residues. The germline V gene has CDR1 MDHEN and CDR2 SYDVKM. V was cut by 4 bases and J by 13 bases, with 11 bases left in between. The CDR3 DNA is TGTGCCAGCAGTTCCCCCTCCATCCCCCTCCACTTT. Its translation is CASSSPSIPLHF.

The V gene is TRBV10-3, the J gene TRBJ2-1; the match to TRBD1 covers 7 bases. CDR1 and CDR2 (germline): ENHRY, SYGVKD. The J segment lost 8 bases and the V segment lost 6 bases, leaving 7 bases of the junction unmatched. This CDR3 has 13 amino acids. CDR3 protein: CAIRGQSVDEQFF. The CDR3 coding sequence is TGTGCCATCAGGGGACAGTCCGTTGATGAGCAGTTCTTC.

This clone was seen a few times. This sample also contains other DNA sequences that code for the same CDR3. The CDR3 DNA reads TGTGCCAGCAGCGAACAGGGCTCTGGGGCCAACGTCCTGACTTTC. Protein product: CASSEQGSGANVLTF. V is TRBV6-1 and J is TRBJ2-6; tentatively, D is TRBD1 (6 bases). Germline CDR1 MNHNS, CDR2 SASEGT. Between the trimmed V and J ends, which lost 6 bases and 0 bases, there was a span of 9 bases. This CDR3 comprises 15 residues.

CDR3 coding DNA: TGCGCCAGCAGCGCAACAGGGGCTCTATACGAGCAGTACTTC. This gives the protein CASSATGALYEQYF. The chain recombines TRBV5-1 with TRBJ2-7, with 7 bases that match TRBD1. V gave up 4 bases and J gave up 4 bases; unmatched junction bases: 8. CDR3 size: 14 residues. Germline assignment: CDR1 SGHRS and CDR2 YFSETQ.

With regard to this clone: In the same sample, other DNA sequences code for this CDR3. V and J are TRBV29-1 and TRBJ1-3; TRBD1 aligns across 7 bases. This CDR3 has 14 residues. After removal of 4 bases from V and 0 bases from J, the junction contained 3 bases not matched to a gene. Germline V lookup: CDR1 SQVTM, CDR2 ANQGSEA. The CDR3 coding sequence is TGCAGCGTTGGGGGACAGAGCTCTGGAAACACCATATATTTT. Translation: CSVGGQSSGNTIYF.

CDR3 in DNA: TGTGCCAGCAGCCAGGGACTAGCGGGAGGGCCCAACGGGGAGCTGTTTTTT. It specifies CASSQGLAGGPNGELFF. V gene TRBV11-1 combines with J gene TRBJ2-2; the match to TRBD2 covers 16 bases. This CDR3 spans 17 amino acids. CDR1 and CDR2 from the germline V gene are SGHAT and FQDESV (reference sequence). J was trimmed by 7 bases and V by 5 bases; bases with no gene match: 7.

The J gene is TRBJ2-7, the V gene TRBV7-2, with a weak D call TRBD1 (5 bases). The V gene lost 10 bases and the J gene lost 3 bases, with 22 bases spanning the gap. CDR3 length: 15 residues. The germline gives CDR1 SGHTA, CDR2 FQGNSA. CDR3 sequence reads: CATQTDRSPIYEQYF. CDR3 coding DNA: TGTGCCACCCAAACAGACAGAAGTCCTATCTACGAGCAGTACTTC.

The rearrangement joins TRBV11-3 to TRBJ2-1; 7 bases map to TRBD2. Germline CDR1 is SGHNT and CDR2 is YENEEA. V lost 2 bases to trimming and J lost 9 bases; unmatched junction nucleotides: 10. The CDR3 has 15 residues. CDR3 DNA: TGTGCCAGCAGCTTATTGGCGGGGGAGGGGAGTGAGCAGTTCTTC. Its translation: CASSLLAGEGSEQFF.

The chain joins TRBV19 to TRBJ2-1; D gene ambiguous. This CDR3 has 15 amino acids. V was shortened by 1 base and J by 2 bases, with 9 bases between the two germline ends. The V gene's germline CDR1 is LNHDA and CDR2 SQIVND (reference sequence). DNA of the CDR3: TGTGCCAGTAGTATAGTGAGGCAGCCCTACAATGAGCAGTTCTTC. Amino acids: CASSIVRQPYNEQFF.

This clone was picked up one time. The chain carries TRBV4-2 and TRBJ2-3; TRBD2 matches 10 bases. V was clipped by 4 bases and J by 0 bases; unmatched bases: 13. Germline CDR1 and CDR2: LGHNA and YNFKEQ. The CDR3 is 19 residues long. CDR3 sequence reads: CASSRPLAGEYLSTDTQYF. Written as DNA, the CDR3 is TGTGCCAGCAGCCGTCCGCTAGCGGGAGAATACTTGAGCACAGATACGCAGTATTTT.

CDR3 sequence: CASSTGTYKGTQYF. The CDR3 DNA reads as TGCGCCAGCAGTACCGGGACCTACAAAGGGACCCAGTACTTC. The rearrangement links TRBV5-1 to TRBJ2-5; either TRBD1 or TRBD2 may fit D (5 bases each). This CDR3 has 14 amino acids. In germline, CDR1 is SGHRS, CDR2 YFSETQ. V gave up 5 bases and J gave up 7 bases, with 18 bases separating them.

The chain has TRBV7-2 and TRBJ1-2; TRBD1 might be the D (5 bases). This CDR3 contains 13 residues. V lost 3 bases to trimming and J lost 8 bases, with 13 bases between them. CDR1 is SGHTA and CDR2 is FQGNSA in the germline V gene. Written as DNA, the CDR3 is TGTGCCAGCAGCTTGGGGGGGGTGCGAGGCTACACCTTC. It translates to CASSLGGVRGYTF.

This clone appeared a single time. The rearrangement links TRBV7-2 to TRBJ2-3, with 10 positions matching TRBD2. The CDR3 extends over 15 amino acids. J was trimmed by 3 bases and V by 5 bases; bases with no gene match: 5. The germline V gene has CDR1 SGHTA and CDR2 FQGNSA. The CDR3 is CASSASGSFTDTQYF. The CDR3 DNA is TGTGCCAGCAGCGCTAGCGGGAGCTTTACAGATACGCAGTATTTT.

This chain joins TRBV7-2 and TRBJ1-4; TRBD1 might be the D (6 bases). CDR1 is SGHTA, CDR2 FQGNSA, per germline. Trimming shortened V by 0 bases and J by 2 bases, and 16 bases separated the two germline ends. The CDR3 runs to 18 residues. In DNA, the CDR3 is TGTGCCAGCAGCTTAGCCCCCGGCACAGGGTTCACTAATGAAAAACTGTTTTTT. As protein: CASSLAPGTGFTNEKLFF.

V usage is TRBV28 and J usage is TRBJ1-2; D not certain. This CDR3 has 12 residues. Per the germline V gene, CDR1 is MDHEN and CDR2 is SYDVKM. Trimming left V 8 bases short and J 4 bases short, with 11 bases between. The CDR3 DNA reads TGTGCCAGCTTCGGGAGGGTCTATGGCTACACCTTC. It codes for CASFGRVYGYTF.

For the CDR3, the DNA is TGTGCCAGCAGCTTAGGCCTGACAGGAGGCACTGAAGCTTTCTTT. Amino acids: CASSLGLTGGTEAFF. The J gene is TRBJ1-1, the V gene TRBV11-2; D is possibly TRBD1 (6 bases). The CDR3 runs 15 residues. Germline-derived CDR1 and CDR2 are SGHAT and FQNNGV. With 1 base removed from V and 4 bases from J, the gap between germline ends came to 13 bases. The variable domain in full, completed from reference TRBV11-2 and TRBJ1-1, reads EAGVAQSPRYKIIEKRQSVAFWCNPISGHATLYWYQQILGQGPKLLIQFQNNGVVDDSQLPKDRFSAERLKGVDSTLKIQPAKLEDSAVYLCASSLGLTGGTEAFFGQGTRLTVV.

The rearrangement links TRBV10-2 to TRBJ1-3; TRBD1 aligns across 7 bases. V dropped 6 bases and J dropped 4; count of bases not matched to a gene: 6. The CDR3 is made up of 14 amino acids. Germline values: CDR1 WSHSY, CDR2 SAAADI. The CDR3 reads CASRETGTGNTIYF. In DNA, the CDR3 is TGCGCCAGCAGGGAGACAGGGACAGGAAACACCATATATTTT.

The V gene is TRBV30, the J gene TRBJ2-1; TRBD1 might be the D (5 bases). The CDR3 spans 14 residues. Trimming left V 4 bases short and J 7 bases short, with 17 bases between. Looked up from germline, CDR1 is GTSNPN and CDR2 is SVGIG (reference sequence). In DNA form, the CDR3 reads TGTGCCTGGAAGATGTGGGGCCTGGATAATGAGCAGTTCTTC. It yields the protein CAWKMWGLDNEQFF.

This chain links TRBV11-2 with TRBJ2-5, with D possibly being TRBD1 (7 bases). From germline, CDR1 is SGHAT and CDR2 FQNNGV. Trimming removed 6 bases from V and 2 bases from J, with 16 bases in between. This CDR3 is built from 15 residues. The CDR3 bases are TGTGCCAGCAGTTCCAGGGGGGTCAGACAAGAGACCCAGTACTTC. As protein: CASSSRGVRQETQYF.

With regard to this clone: The junction does not match germline at one end; this may be a read error. Other DNA sequences in this specimen translate into the identical CDR3. The chain employs TRBV5-4 and TRBJ1-2; D perhaps matches TRBD1 (5 bases). The CDR3 sequence is 14 residues long. Germline V gene sequence: CDR1 SGHNT, CDR2 YYREEE (reference sequence). Here the CDR3 DNA reads TGCGCCAGCAGCGTCCGGGACGGCTCCTATGGCTACACCTTC. Its translation: CASSVRDGSYGYTF.

The rearrangement joins TRBV21-1 to TRBJ1-4. TRBV21-1 is termed a pseudogene. The length of the CDR3 is 15 residues. The chain's CDR3 is CASSIGGVPKGKLFF. The CDR3 DNA reads TGTGCCAGCAGCATAGGCGGCGTCCCAAAGGGAAAACTGTTTTTT.

The rearrangement uses TRBV5-6 and TRBJ1-2, with D uncertain. The CDR3 consists of 13 residues. Trimming took 0 bases from V and 8 from J, leaving 11 bases between them. Germline V lookup: CDR1 SGHDT, CDR2 YYEEEE. The chain's CDR3 is CASSLVMVGGYTF. DNA of the CDR3: TGTGCCAGCAGCTTGGTTATGGTGGGGGGCTACACCTTC.

This chain links TRBV7-2 with TRBJ2-7; unclear D gene. The V end lost 5 bases, the J end lost 4 bases, and 9 bases lay between the germline ends. The CDR3 extends over 12 amino acids. The V gene's germline CDR1 is SGHTA and CDR2 FQGNSA. The CDR3 spells CASSTPGYEQYF. As DNA, the CDR3 is TGTGCCAGCAGCACCCCCGGATACGAGCAGTACTTC. The complete variable domain, with remaining parts taken from reference TRBV7-2 and TRBJ2-7, reads GAGVSQSPSNKVTEKGKDVELRCDPISGHTALYWYRQSLGQGLEFLIYFQGNSAPDKSGLPSDRFSAERTGGSVSTLTIQRTQQEDSAVYLCASSTPGYEQYFGPGTRLTVT.

This chain connects TRBV29-1 to TRBJ1-1, with 7 bases aligning to TRBD1. J lost 4 bases, V lost 6 bases, and 5 bases had no gene match. This CDR3 is 12 amino acids long. Per germline, CDR1 SQVTM and CDR2 ANQGSEA. The CDR3 DNA reads TGCAGCGTCCGACAGGGACCCACTGAAGCTTTCTTT. Its translation: CSVRQGPTEAFF.

The rearrangement uses TRBV28 and TRBJ1-2, with a possible D match to TRBD1 (6 bases). This CDR3 spans 16 amino acids. Trimming stripped 2 bases from V and 7 bases from J, with 20 bases between. Germline V gene lookup returns CDR1 MDHEN and CDR2 SYDVKM. The CDR3 bases are TGTGCCAGCAGTTTAGTGGGGGGCTCCAGCTCAAGTGGCTACACCTTC. Translating it yields CASSLVGGSSSSGYTF.

The chain carries TRBV5-6 and TRBJ2-1, with D perhaps matching TRBD2 (5 bases). The CDR3 has 14 residues. V was cut by 2 bases and J by 15 bases, with 21 bases left in between. CDR1 is SGHDT and CDR2 is YYEEEE in the germline V gene. The CDR3 loop is CASSLVEATTLGFF. For the CDR3, the DNA is TGTGCCAGCAGCTTAGTGGAGGCGACAACTTTAGGGTTCTTC.

The count of this clone is one. The chain couples TRBV29-1 to TRBJ2-1; D remains ambiguous. CDR3 length: 10 residues. V lost 3 bases to trimming and J lost 9 bases, with 6 bases between them. Germline V CDR1 and CDR2: SQVTM, ANQGSEA. CDR3 DNA sequence: TGCAGCGTTGAGGAAGCTGAGCAGTTCTTC. Translation: CSVEEAEQFF.

The DNA of the CDR3 is TGTGCCAGCAGCAATTACCTCAATGAGCAGTTCTTC. Translated, it gives CASSNYLNEQFF. This sequence joins TRBV7-9 and TRBJ2-1; D gene uncertain. This CDR3 comprises 12 residues. Germline CDR1 reads SEHNR; CDR2 reads FQNEAQ (reference sequence). Trimming cost V 5 bases and J 6 bases, with 8 bases left between them.

Points on this clone: Additional DNA sequences in this sample encode the identical CDR3. The chain joins TRBV18 to TRBJ2-7, with 7 positions matching TRBD2. V dropped 2 bases and J dropped 2; count of bases not matched to a gene: 3. Germline CDR1 KGHSH, CDR2 LQKENI. The CDR3 spans 14 residues. CDR3 coding DNA: TGTGCCAGCTCACCAGGGGAGGGCCCCTACGAGCAGTACTTC. Protein sequence: CASSPGEGPYEQYF.

This clone was picked up a small number of times. Other DNA sequences from this sample encode an identical CDR3 as well. The chain joins TRBV5-1 to TRBJ1-1, with TRBD1 as a possible D gene (6 bases). This CDR3 has 13 residues. Germline CDR1 and CDR2: SGHRS and YFSETQ. The ends were cut back, 1 base at V and 4 bases at J, with 8 bases in the middle. CDR3 in amino acids: CASSLQGSTEAFF. CDR3 coding DNA: TGCGCCAGCAGCTTGCAGGGGAGCACTGAAGCTTTCTTT.

The J gene is TRBJ2-1, the V gene TRBV2; 9 bases are a match to TRBD2. The CDR3 consists of 16 residues. V lost 3 bases to trimming and J lost 6 bases; unmatched junction nucleotides: 9. CDR1 is SNHLY, CDR2 FYNNEI, per germline. CDR3 protein: CASSDARGGAGNEQFF. CDR3 DNA sequence: TGTGCCAGCAGTGACGCCCGCGGGGGGGCCGGCAATGAGCAGTTCTTC.